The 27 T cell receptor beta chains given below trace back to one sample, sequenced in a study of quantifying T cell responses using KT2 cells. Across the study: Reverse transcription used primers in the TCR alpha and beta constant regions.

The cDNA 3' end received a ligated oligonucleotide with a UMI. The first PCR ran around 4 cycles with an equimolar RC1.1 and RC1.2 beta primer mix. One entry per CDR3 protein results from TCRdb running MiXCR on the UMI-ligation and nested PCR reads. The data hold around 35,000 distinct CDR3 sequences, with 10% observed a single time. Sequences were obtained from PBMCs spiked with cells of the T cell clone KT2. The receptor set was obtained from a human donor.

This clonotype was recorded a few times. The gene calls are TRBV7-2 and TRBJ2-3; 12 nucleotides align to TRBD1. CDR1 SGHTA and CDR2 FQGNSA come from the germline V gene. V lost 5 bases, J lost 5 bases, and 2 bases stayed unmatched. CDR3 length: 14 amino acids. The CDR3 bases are TGTGCCAGCAGCCGGGACAGGGGGCGAGATACGCAGTATTTT. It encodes CASSRDRGRDTQYF.

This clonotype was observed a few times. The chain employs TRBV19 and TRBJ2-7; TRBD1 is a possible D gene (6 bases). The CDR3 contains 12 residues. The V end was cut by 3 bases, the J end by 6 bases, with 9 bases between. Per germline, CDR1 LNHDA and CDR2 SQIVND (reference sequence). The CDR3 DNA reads TGTGCCAGTAGTATTATGGGGGCCGAGCAGTACTTC. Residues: CASSIMGAEQYF.

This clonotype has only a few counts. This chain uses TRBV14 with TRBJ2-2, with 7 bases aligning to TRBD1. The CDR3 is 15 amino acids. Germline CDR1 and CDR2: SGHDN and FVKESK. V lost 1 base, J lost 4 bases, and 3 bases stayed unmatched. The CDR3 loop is CASSQVPGGTGELFF. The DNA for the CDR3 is TGTGCCAGCAGCCAAGTACCAGGGGGCACCGGGGAGCTGTTTTTT.

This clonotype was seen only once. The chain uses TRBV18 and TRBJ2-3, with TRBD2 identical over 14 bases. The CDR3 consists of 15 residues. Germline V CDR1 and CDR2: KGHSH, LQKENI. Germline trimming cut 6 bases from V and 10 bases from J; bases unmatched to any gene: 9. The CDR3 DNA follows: TGTGCCAGCTCTCCCGGGACTAGCGGGAGATACGCGCAGTATTTT. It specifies CASSPGTSGRYAQYF. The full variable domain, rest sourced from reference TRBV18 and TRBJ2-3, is NAGVMQNPRHLVRRRGQEARLRCSPMKGHSHVYWYRQLPEEGLKFMVYLQKENIIDESGMPKERFSAEFPKEGPSILRIQQVVRGDSAAYFCASSPGTSGRYAQYFGPGTRLTVL.

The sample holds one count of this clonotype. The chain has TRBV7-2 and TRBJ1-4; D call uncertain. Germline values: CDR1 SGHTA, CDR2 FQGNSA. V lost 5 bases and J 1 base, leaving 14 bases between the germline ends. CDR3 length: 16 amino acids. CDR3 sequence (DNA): TGTGCCAGCAGCCCCCAGATGAGGGAAACTAATGAAAAACTGTTTTTT. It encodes CASSPQMRETNEKLFF.

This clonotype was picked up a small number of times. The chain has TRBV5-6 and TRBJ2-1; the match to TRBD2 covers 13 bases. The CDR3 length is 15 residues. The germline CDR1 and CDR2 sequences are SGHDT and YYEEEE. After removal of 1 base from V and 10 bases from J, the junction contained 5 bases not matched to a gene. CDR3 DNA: TGTGCCAGCAGCTTGACTAGCGGGGGGGTAGGGGAGCAGTTCTTC. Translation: CASSLTSGGVGEQFF.

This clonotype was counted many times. CDR3 sequence (DNA): TGTGCCAGCAGCTTAGAGGACCCTAGCGGGGGGATTTATGAGCAGTTCTTC. Protein sequence: CASSLEDPSGGIYEQFF. The chain uses TRBV7-6 and TRBJ2-1; TRBD2 aligns across 11 bases. Trimming at V came to 1 base and at J to 8 bases, leaving 10 bases not matched to a gene. The CDR3 loop spans 17 amino acids. Germline lookup yields CDR1 SGHVS and CDR2 FNYEAQ.

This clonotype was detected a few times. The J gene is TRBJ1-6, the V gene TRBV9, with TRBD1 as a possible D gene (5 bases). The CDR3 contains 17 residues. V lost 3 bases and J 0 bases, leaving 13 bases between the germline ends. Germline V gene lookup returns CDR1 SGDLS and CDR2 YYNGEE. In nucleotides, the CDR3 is TGTGCCAGCAGCGCCCGACCGGACATCTCCTATAATTCACCCCTCCACTTT. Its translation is CASSARPDISYNSPLHF.

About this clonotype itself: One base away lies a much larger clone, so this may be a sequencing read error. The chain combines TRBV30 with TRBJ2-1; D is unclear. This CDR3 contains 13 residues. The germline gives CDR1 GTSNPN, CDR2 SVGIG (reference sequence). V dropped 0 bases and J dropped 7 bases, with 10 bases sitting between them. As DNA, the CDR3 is TGTGCCTGGAGTGTATGTGCGTGGAATGAGCAGTTCTTC. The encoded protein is CAWSVCAWNEQFF. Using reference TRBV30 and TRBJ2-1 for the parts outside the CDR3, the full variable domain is SQTIHQWPATLVQPVGSPLSLECTVEGTSNPNLYWYRQAAGRGLQLLFYSVGIGQISSEVPQNLSASRPQDRQFILSSKKLLLSDSGFYLCAWSVCAWNEQFFGPGTRLTVL.

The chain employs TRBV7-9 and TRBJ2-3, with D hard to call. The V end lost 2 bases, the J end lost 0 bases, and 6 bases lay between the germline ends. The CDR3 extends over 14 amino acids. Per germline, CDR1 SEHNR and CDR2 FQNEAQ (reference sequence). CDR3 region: CASSLTASTDTQYF. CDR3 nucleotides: TGTGCCAGCAGCTTAACGGCTAGCACAGATACGCAGTATTTT.

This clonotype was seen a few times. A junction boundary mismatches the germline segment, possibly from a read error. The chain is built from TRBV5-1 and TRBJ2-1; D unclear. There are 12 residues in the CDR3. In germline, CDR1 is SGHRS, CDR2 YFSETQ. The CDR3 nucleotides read TGCGCCAGCAGCTTGGTTGGGAATGAGCACATCTTC. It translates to CASSLVGNEHIF.

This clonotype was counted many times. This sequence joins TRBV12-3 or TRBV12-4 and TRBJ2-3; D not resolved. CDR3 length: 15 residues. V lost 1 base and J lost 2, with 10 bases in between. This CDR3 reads CASSLDSLTTDTQYF. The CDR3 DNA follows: TGTGCCAGCAGTTTAGACAGCTTAACCACAGATACGCAGTATTTT.

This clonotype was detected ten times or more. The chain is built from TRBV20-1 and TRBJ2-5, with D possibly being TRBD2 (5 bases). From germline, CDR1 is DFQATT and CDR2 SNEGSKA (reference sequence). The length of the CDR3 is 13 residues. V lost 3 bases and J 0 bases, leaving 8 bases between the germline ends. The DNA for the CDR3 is TGCAGTGCTAGTTTAGCGAACCAAGAGACCCAGTACTTC. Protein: CSASLANQETQYF.

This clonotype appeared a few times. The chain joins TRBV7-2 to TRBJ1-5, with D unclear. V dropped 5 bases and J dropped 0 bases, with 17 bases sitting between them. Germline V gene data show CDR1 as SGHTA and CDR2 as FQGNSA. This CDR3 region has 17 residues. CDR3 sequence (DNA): TGTGCCAGCAGCCCAGATCGGGGAAGGACTAGCAATCAGCCCCAGCATTTT. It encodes CASSPDRGRTSNQPQHF.

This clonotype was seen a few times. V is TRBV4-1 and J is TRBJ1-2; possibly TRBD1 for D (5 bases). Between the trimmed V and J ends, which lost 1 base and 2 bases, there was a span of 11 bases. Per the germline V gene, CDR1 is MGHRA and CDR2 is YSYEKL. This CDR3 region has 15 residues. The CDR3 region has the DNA TGCGCCAGCAGCCAAGTTACAGGACGAAACTATGGCTACACCTTC. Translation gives CASSQVTGRNYGYTF.

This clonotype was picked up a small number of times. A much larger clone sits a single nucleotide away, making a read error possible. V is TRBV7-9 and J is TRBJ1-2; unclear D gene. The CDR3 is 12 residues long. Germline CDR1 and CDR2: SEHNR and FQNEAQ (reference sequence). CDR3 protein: CASSLAPYGYNF. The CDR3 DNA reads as TGTGCCAGCAGCTTAGCCCCCTATGGCTACAACTTC.

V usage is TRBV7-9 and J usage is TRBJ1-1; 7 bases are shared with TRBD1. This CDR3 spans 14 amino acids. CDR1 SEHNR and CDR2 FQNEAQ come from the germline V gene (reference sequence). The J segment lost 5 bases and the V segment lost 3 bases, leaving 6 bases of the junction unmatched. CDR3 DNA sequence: TGTGCCAGCAGCTTCAGGGCAGGGGGAACTGAAGCTTTCTTT. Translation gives CASSFRAGGTEAFF.

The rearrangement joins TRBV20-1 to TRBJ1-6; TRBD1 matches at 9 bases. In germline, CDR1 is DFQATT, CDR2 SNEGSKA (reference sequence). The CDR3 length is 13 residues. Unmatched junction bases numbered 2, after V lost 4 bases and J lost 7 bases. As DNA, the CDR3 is TGCAGTGCTAACAGGGGGCGAAATTCACCCCTCCACTTT. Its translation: CSANRGRNSPLHF.

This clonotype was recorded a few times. DNA for the CDR3: TGTGCCAGCAGTTTGCCGGGGGACAAGATTTACTTC. Translated, it gives CASSLPGDKIYF. The V gene is TRBV12-3 or TRBV12-4, the J gene TRBJ2-5; D is tentatively TRBD1 or TRBD2 (6 bases each). The CDR3 is 12 residues long. The ends were cut back, 3 bases at V and 14 bases at J, with 16 bases in the middle.

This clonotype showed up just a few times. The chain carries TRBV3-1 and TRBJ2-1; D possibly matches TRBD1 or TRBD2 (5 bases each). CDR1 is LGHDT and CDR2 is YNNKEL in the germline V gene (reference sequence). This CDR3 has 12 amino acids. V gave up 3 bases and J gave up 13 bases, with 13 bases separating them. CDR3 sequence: CASSQRDRLQFF. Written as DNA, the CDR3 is TGTGCCAGCAGCCAGAGGGACCGTCTTCAGTTCTTC.

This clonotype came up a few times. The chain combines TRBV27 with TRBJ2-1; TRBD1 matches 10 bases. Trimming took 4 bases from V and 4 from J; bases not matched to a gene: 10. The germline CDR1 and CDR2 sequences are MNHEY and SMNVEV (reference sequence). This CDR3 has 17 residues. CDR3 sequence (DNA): TGTGCCAGCAGTTACGCAGAGGGACAGGGGTATTACAATGAGCAGTTCTTC. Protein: CASSYAEGQGYYNEQFF.

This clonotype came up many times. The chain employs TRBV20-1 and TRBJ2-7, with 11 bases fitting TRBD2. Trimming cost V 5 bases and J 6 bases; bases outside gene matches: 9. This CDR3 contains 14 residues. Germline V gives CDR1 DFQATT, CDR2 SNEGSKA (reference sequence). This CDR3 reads CSAVVGTSGPEQYF. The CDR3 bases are TGCAGTGCTGTCGTCGGGACTAGCGGTCCCGAGCAGTACTTC.

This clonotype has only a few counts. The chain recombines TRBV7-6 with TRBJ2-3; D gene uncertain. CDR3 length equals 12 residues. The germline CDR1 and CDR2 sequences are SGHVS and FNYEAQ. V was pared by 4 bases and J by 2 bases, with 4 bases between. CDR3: CASSSITDTQYF. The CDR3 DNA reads TGTGCCAGCAGCTCCATCACAGATACGCAGTATTTT.

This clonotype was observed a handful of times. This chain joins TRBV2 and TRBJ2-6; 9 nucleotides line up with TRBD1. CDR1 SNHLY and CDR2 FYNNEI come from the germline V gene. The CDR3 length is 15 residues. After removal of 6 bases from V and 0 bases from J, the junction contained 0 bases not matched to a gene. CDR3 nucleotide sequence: TGTGCCAGCAGGGGACAGGGCTCTGGGGCCAACGTCCTGACTTTC. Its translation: CASRGQGSGANVLTF.

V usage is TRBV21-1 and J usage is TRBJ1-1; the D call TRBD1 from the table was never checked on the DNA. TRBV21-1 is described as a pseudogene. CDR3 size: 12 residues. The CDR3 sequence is CASSSDRAEAFF. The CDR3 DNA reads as TGTGCCAGCAGCTCAGACAGGGCTGAAGCTTTCTTT.

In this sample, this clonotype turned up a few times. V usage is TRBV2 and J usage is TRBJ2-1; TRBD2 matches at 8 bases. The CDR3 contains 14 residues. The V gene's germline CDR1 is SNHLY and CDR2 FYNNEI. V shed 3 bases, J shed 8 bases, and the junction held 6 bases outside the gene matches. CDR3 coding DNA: TGTGCCAGCAGTGAGAGACTAGCGCGTTATGAGCAGTTCTTC. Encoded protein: CASSERLARYEQFF.

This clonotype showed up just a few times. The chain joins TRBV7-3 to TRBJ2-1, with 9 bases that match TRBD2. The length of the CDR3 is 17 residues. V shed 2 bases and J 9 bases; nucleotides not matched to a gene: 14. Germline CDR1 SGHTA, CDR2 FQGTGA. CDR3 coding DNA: TGTGCCAGCAGCTTAGGGAACGTTGCGGGAGGGCTGGGTGAGCAGTTCTTC. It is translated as CASSLGNVAGGLGEQFF. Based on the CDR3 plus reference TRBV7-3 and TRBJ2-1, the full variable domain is GAGVSQTPSNKVTEKGKYVELRCDPISGHTALYWYRQSLGQGPEFLIYFQGTGAADDSGLPNDRFFAVRPEGSVSTLKIQRTERGDSAVYLCASSLGNVAGGLGEQFFGPGTRLTVL.